Listed below are T cell receptor beta chains from one sample, sequenced in a study of shared clonotypes between healthy human individuals. Assay: immunoSEQ multiplex PCR; the TCRdb copy retains only in-frame clones and omits some. In the table there are 2 million to 3 million clones, approximately 93% of which are singletons. Sequenced sample: naive CD4+ T cells from PBMCs. All receptors derive from a man aged 18-30 years in good health. Some clones in this sample may be carry-over from other donors' samples. CDR3s include the opening cysteine and the closing phenylalanine or tryptophan. Clone size is shown for a subset of rows, as once, few, many or a class of expanded clone.

V,J,size,CDR3
TRBV5-1,TRBJ2-2,NA,CASTQERRANTGELFF
TRBV19,TRBJ1-2,NA,CASRRTGDYGYTF
TRBV5-1,TRBJ1-3,NA,CASSLVVSSGNTIYF
TRBV18,TRBJ2-7,NA,CASSPRRESGEQYF
TRBV18,TRBJ2-1,once,CASSPPSLSSYNEQFF
TRBV30,TRBJ1-1,NA,CAWSTRLKLNTEAFF
TRBV7-2,TRBJ2-7,NA,CASSLGTSVDEQYF
TRBV7-9,TRBJ2-4,NA,CASSSTRGTGENIQYF
TRBV7-3,TRBJ2-1,NA,CASSLGAVNEQFF
TRBV11-3,TRBJ2-2,NA,CASSLVSVPANTGELFF
TRBV28,TRBJ2-3,NA,CASSQTGTRLTDTQYF
TRBV6-1,TRBJ2-7,NA,CASSSGSLYEQYF
TRBV7-3,TRBJ1-1,NA,CASSLFPGENTEAFF
TRBV5-1,TRBJ1-2,NA,CASSLQGGYGYTF
TRBV28,TRBJ1-5,NA,CASSRPWVVGNQPQHF
TRBV10-2,TRBJ1-2,once,CASSSRNHDGQGLSGYTF
TRBV6-4,TRBJ1-1,NA,CASSVSGGTTEAFF
TRBV2,TRBJ2-5,few,CASSEGIQETQYF
TRBV6-6,TRBJ2-5,NA,CASRYGEETQYF
TRBV5-1,TRBJ2-2,NA,CASSLPTSGRSSGELFF
TRBV5-1,TRBJ2-7,NA,CASSLHAGASGEQYF
TRBV6-1,TRBJ1-5,NA,CASSQQGIGNQPQHF
TRBV4-2,TRBJ1-5,NA,CASSQVGGIMSNQPQHF
TRBV4-2,TRBJ2-3,few,CASSHSLAPSTDTQYF
TRBV5-8,TRBJ2-1,NA,CASSLPSSPTALSSYNEQFF
TRBV30,TRBJ1-4,NA,CARGGSDEKLFF
TRBV7-8,TRBJ2-7,NA,CASSLGRLKRVEQYF
TRBV7-6,TRBJ2-1,once,CASSLRGGGNEQFF
TRBV2,TRBJ1-5,once,CASRVIQGANQPQHF
TRBV4-1,TRBJ1-2,NA,CASSQGVRGIYGYTF
TRBV18,TRBJ1-5,few,CASSPGQLNQPQHF
TRBV11-1,TRBJ2-4,once,CASSQGQWGNVGKNIQYF
TRBV7-3,TRBJ2-1,NA,CASSLQDHNEQFF
TRBV5-6,TRBJ2-1,NA,CASSLAGNEQFF
TRBV2,TRBJ2-7,NA,CASTGTYLYEQYF
TRBV7-3,TRBJ1-1,NA,CASSPTGMNTEAFF
TRBV4-2,TRBJ1-2,NA,CASSQLTMYGYTF
TRBV12-5,TRBJ2-7,NA,CASGLVDGHVGGFTRLSYEQYF
TRBV7-9,TRBJ2-5,NA,CASSRTGTGGETQYF
TRBV6-1,TRBJ1-2,NA,CASRSSEPYGYTF
TRBV7-2,TRBJ2-1,NA,CASSLNFRGRAWNEQFF
TRBV11-3,TRBJ2-3,NA,CASSLVGGTDTQYF
TRBV19,TRBJ1-4,NA,CASSIIPGQGTTNEKLFF
TRBV7-2,TRBJ1-2,NA,CASSLDRQRGYTF
TRBV9,TRBJ2-5,NA,CASSVEGGRAETQYF
TRBV27,TRBJ2-7,NA,CASKQALKGWYEQYF
TRBV5-1,TRBJ1-2,NA,CASRENEGGYTF